This is a list of T cell receptor beta chains from one sample in a study of early T cells in non-severe SARS-CoV-2 infection. TCRdb called the 5' RACE reads again in MiXCR, with one record for every CDR3 protein. The sample has 98,000 or so distinct CDR3 sequences, around 10% seen once; the top ten hold approximately 5.4%. Material for sequencing was whole blood. These receptors were obtained from an adult who was a healthcare worker with PCR-confirmed SARS-CoV-2 infection or an uninfected control (not recorded which). Both conserved end residues are part of each CDR3. D genes are given only for firm matches. Not all rows give a size; the values are once, few, many and, for expanded clones, a class.

size: many; V: TRBV6-5; D: -; J: TRBJ2-2; length: 14; DNA: TGTGCCAGCAGTTACGAATTCGGGGACGGGGAGCTGTTTTTT; CDR3: CASSYEFGDGELFF
size: -; V: TRBV20-1; D: -; J: TRBJ2-3; length: 13; DNA: TGCAGTGCCGAGGGCAGGGGCACAGATACGCAGTATTTT; CDR3: CSAEGRGTDTQYF
size: few; V: TRBV6-2/TRBV6-3; D: TRBD2; J: TRBJ2-1; length: 17; DNA: TGTGCCAGCAGTTACTCCCGGACTAGCGGGGGGGGATATGAGCAGTTCTTC; CDR3: CASSYSRTSGGGYEQFF
size: -; V: TRBV9; D: TRBD2; J: TRBJ2-1; length: 20; DNA: TGTGCCAGCAGCGTAGGAGCTAGCGGGGGGTTCCCATCTGATAACAATGAGCAGTTCTTC; CDR3: CASSVGASGGFPSDNNEQFF
size: -; V: TRBV5-5; D: TRBD1; J: TRBJ2-7; length: 14; DNA: TGTGCCAGCAGCTTGGAAGGGGGCGAAGACGAGCAGTACTTC; CDR3: CASSLEGGEDEQYF
size: -; V: TRBV3-1; D: -; J: TRBJ2-7; length: 12; DNA: TGTGCCAGCAGCCATGATCCGGGACGGCGCTACTTC; CDR3: CASSHDPGRRYF
size: many; V: TRBV29-1; D: -; J: TRBJ2-7; length: 13; DNA: TGCAGCGTTGGAACAGGGCTTGGCTACGAGCAGTACTTC; CDR3: CSVGTGLGYEQYF
size: many; V: TRBV7-8; D: -; J: TRBJ1-1; length: 12; DNA: TGTGCCAGCAGCTTATCTGATACTAGAGCTTTCTTT; CDR3: CASSLSDTRAFF
size: many; V: TRBV20-1; D: TRBD1; J: TRBJ1-6; length: 15; DNA: TGCAGTGCCTTGGACAGGAGCTCCTATAATTCACCCCTCCACTTT; CDR3: CSALDRSSYNSPLHF
size: few; V: TRBV18; D: TRBD1; J: TRBJ1-1; length: 15; DNA: TGTGCCAGCTCACCGAACCGGGACAGAAACACTGAAGCTTTCTTT; CDR3: CASSPNRDRNTEAFF
size: few; V: TRBV11-2; D: -; J: TRBJ1-1; length: 12; DNA: TGTGCCAGCAGCCCGCGAAGGACTGAAGCTTTCTTT; CDR3: CASSPRRTEAFF
size: -; V: TRBV6-2/TRBV6-3; D: -; J: TRBJ1-5; length: 13; DNA: TGTGCCACCCAACAGGGTTACCATCAGCCCCAGCATTTT; CDR3: CATQQGYHQPQHF
size: many; V: TRBV7-9; D: -; J: TRBJ1-2; length: 14; DNA: TGTGCCAGCAGCCCTAGGAGGATAAGCTATGGCTACACCTTC; CDR3: CASSPRRISYGYTF
size: -; V: TRBV27; D: -; J: TRBJ1-2; length: 13; DNA: TGTGCCAGCAGTTTATTTCAGGGGAATGGCTACACCTTC; CDR3: CASSLFQGNGYTF
size: -; V: TRBV9; D: TRBD2; J: TRBJ2-7; length: 20; DNA: TGTGCCAGCAGCGTACGTGTGAGGGTAGCGGGGCCACCCCCCTACTACGAGCAGTACTTC; CDR3: CASSVRVRVAGPPPYYEQYF
size: -; V: TRBV6-1; D: TRBD1; J: TRBJ1-1; length: 15; DNA: TGTGCCAGCAGTGAAGCCCCAGGGGGCGGGACTGAAGCTTTCTTT; CDR3: CASSEAPGGGTEAFF
size: few; V: TRBV3-1; D: -; J: TRBJ1-2; length: 14; DNA: TGTGCCAGCAGCCTGCGGGGCTCCAACTATGGCTACACCTTC; CDR3: CASSLRGSNYGYTF